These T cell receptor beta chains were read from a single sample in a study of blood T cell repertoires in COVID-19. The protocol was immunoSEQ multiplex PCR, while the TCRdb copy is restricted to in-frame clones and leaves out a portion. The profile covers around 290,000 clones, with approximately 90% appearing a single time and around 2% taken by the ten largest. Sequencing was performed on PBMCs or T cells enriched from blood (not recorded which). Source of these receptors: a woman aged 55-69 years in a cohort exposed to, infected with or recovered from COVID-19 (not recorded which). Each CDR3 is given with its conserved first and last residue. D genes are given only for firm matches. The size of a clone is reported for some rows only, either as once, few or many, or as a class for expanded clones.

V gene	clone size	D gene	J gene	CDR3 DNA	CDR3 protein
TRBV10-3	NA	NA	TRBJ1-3	TGTGCCATCAGTGAGTCGTATTCCTCTGGAAACACCATATATTTT	CAISESYSSGNTIYF
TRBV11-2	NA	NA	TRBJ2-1	TGTGCCAGCAGCCCTTGGAAGGGGGACGCAAACAATGAGCAGTTCTTC	CASSPWKGDANNEQFF
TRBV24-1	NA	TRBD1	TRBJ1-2	TGTGCCACCAGTGAATCCACCCGACAGGGGACCATCTATGGCTACACCTTC	CATSESTRQGTIYGYTF
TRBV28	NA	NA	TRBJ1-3	TGTGCCAGCAGTTTAGGTGGACTGCCGACCTCCTCTGGAAACACCATATATTTT	CASSLGGLPTSSGNTIYF
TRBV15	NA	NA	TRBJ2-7	TGTGCCACCAGCAGAGGGAAGGGCGGGACCTACGAGCAGTACTTC	CATSRGKGGTYEQYF
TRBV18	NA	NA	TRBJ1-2	TGTGCCAGCTCACCACCGGCATACAGCAACTATGGCTACACCTTC	CASSPPAYSNYGYTF
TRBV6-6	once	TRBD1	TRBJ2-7	TGTGCCAGCACACTCCGGGGACAGGAAGGCGAGCAGTACTTC	CASTLRGQEGEQYF
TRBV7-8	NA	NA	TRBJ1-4	TGTGCCAGCAGCTTACGCGCGGCCTCAACTAATGAAAAACTGTTTTTT	CASSLRAASTNEKLFF
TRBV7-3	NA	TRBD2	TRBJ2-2	TGTGCCAGCAGCTCCCGGGGGTCTAGCGGGGCCAGGGAGCTGTTTTTT	CASSSRGSSGARELFF
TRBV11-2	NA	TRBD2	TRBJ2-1	TGTGCCAGCAGCTTGACTAGCGGGAGAGGTGAGCAGTTCTTC	CASSLTSGRGEQFF
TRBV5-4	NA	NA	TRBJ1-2	TGTGCCAGCAGCCCAGGATCTAACTATGGCTACACCTTC	CASSPGSNYGYTF
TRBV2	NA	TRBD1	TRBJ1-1	TGTGCCAGCAACCCGGACAGGGACACTGAAGCTTTCTTT	CASNPDRDTEAFF
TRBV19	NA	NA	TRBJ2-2	TGTGCCAGTAGTATCCATGGGGCAGCAAACACCGGGGAGCTGTTTTTT	CASSIHGAANTGELFF
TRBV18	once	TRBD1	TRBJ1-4	TGTGCCAGCGCTCCCGGGACAGGGCAAGGGGAAAAACTGTTTTTT	CASAPGTGQGEKLFF
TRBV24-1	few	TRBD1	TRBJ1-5	TGTGCCACCAGTGATCCCGCCACAGGGGGCGAAGATCAGCCCCAGCATTTT	CATSDPATGGEDQPQHF
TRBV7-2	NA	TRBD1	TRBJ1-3	TGTGCCAGCAGCTTAGCCGAAACAGGGGGAGGAGGAAACACCATATATTTT	CASSLAETGGGGNTIYF
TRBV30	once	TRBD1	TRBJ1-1	TGTGCCTGGAGTGTACGGGGCCCGTGGACAGGTCCCGCTGAAGCTTTCTTT	CAWSVRGPWTGPAEAFF
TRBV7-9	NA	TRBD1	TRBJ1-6	TGTGCCAGCGGCAACCAACAGGGGTTGGGGAATTCACCCCTCCACTTT	CASGNQQGLGNSPLHF
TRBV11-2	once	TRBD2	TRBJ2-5	TGTGCCAGCACCCTAGCGGGCGGCCCCCAAGAGACCCAGTACTTC	CASTLAGGPQETQYF
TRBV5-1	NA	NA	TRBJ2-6	TGCGCCAGCAGCTTGTCAGGCTTGCGTCTCGATGGGGCCAACGTCCTGACTTTC	CASSLSGLRLDGANVLTF
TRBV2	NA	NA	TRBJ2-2	TGTGCCAGCAGGGCAGGGTCCGGCACCGGGGAGCTGTTTTTT	CASRAGSGTGELFF
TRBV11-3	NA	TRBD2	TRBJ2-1	TGTGCCAGCAGCTTTGACGGGAGGAAGGTGAATGAGCAGTTCTTC	CASSFDGRKVNEQFF
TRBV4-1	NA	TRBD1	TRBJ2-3	TGCGCCAGCAGCCAAGGAAGACAGGGCGTAACAGATACGCAGTATTTT	CASSQGRQGVTDTQYF
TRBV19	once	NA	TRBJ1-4	TGTGCCAGTAGTAACAGGGCTCGAGATGAAAAACTGTTTTTT	CASSNRARDEKLFF
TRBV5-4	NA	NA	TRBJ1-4	TGTGCCAGCAGCCCATCAACTAATGAAAAACTGTTTTTT	CASSPSTNEKLFF
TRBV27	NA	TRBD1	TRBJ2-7	TGTGCCAGCAGTTTTTCTGACAGGGTCTACGAGCAGTACTTC	CASSFSDRVYEQYF
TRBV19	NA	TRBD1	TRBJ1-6	TGTGCCAGTAGTCCGGACAGGGGCGGGAATTCACCCCTCCACTTT	CASSPDRGGNSPLHF
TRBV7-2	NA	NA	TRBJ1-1	TGTGCCAGCAGCCAATCGCGCTCTGAAGCTTTCTTT	CASSQSRSEAFF